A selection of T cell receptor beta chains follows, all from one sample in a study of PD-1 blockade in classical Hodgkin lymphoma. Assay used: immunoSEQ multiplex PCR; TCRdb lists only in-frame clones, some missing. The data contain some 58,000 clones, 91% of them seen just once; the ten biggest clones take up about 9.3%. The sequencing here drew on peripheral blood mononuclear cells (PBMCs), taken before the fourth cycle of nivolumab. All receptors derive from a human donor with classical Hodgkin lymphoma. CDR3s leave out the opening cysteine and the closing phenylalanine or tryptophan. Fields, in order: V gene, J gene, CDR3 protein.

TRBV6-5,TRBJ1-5,ASGYRANSNQPQH
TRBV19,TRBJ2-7,ASSLQSSYEQY
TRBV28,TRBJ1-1,ASSLRWKTEAF
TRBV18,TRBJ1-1,ASSPSSLGTEAF
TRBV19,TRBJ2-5,ASSITGGEGMETQY
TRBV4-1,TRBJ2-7,ASSQIISTSTPYEQY
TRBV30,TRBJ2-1,AWSVSYEQF
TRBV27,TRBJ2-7,ASSLRAGGREQY
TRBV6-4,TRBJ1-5,ASSVSSNQPQH
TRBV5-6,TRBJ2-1,ASQIWGQGYNEQF
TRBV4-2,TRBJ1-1,ASSQVPTRGNTEAF
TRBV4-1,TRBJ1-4,ASSQAHPRQGHSEKLF
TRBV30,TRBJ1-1,AWSEPIGVIAEAF
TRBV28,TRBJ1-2,ASSLVGAKGYT
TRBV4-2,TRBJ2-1,ASSQDGGGAAYEQF
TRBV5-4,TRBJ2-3,ASSSKGSDTQY
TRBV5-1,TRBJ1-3,ASSLQGQGDTIY
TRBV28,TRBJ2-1,ASSSLKLAGGQPQF
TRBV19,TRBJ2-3,ASSILAEADTQY
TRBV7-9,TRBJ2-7,ASSLPGQSYEQY
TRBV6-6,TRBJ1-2,ASSSTGTRVWGYT
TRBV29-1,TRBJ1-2,SAADSTYGYT
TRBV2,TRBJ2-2,ASGTQGVGGELF
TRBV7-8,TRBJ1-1,ASSSGTGNTEAF
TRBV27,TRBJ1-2,ASSFSRNYGYT
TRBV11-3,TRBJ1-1,ASSLNFGGSAF
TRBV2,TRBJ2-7,ASSEVGTGNTLEQY
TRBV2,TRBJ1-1,ASSDYRVGRLNTEAF
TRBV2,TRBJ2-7,ASSEALAVYEQY
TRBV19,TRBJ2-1,ASSSGQAEQF
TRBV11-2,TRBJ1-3,ASSPSWGAGNTIY
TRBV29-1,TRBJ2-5,SVAIQETQY
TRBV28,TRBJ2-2,ASSLWMGLAGGNTGELF
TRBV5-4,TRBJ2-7,ASSSGRGTYEQY
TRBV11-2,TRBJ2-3,ASSLGGSDTQY
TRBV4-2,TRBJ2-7,ASSQERQDDHIAYEQY
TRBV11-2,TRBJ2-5,ASSFGQETQY
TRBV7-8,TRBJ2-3,ASSFETGAKAQY
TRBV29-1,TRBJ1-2,SVRGANYGYT
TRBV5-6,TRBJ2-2,ASLRGNTGELF
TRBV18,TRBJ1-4,ASSLDQGSANEKLF
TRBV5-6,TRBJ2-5,ASSLIMSETQY
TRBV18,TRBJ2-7,ASSPPDSYEQY
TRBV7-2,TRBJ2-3,ASSLDETPVTDTQY
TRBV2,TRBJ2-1,ASSGTPNNEQF
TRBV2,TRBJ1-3,ASSLQGSGNTIY
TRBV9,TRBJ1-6,ASSAGLSYNSPLH
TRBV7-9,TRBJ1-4,ASSDIGTSSQPELF
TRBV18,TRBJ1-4,ASSPYGTGNGEKLF
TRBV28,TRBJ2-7,ASSLRDRGYEQY
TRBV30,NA,AWSGSIEQY